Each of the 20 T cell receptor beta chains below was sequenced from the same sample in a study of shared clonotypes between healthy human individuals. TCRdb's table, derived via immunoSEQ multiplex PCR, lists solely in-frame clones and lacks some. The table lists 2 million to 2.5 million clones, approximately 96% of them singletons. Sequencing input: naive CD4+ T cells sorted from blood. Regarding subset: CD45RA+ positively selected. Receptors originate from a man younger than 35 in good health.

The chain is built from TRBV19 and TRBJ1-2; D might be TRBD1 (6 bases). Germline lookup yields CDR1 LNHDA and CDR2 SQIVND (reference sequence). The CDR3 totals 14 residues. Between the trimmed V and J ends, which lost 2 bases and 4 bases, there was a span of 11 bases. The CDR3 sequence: CASSISGDLYGYTF. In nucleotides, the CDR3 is TGTGCCAGTAGTATATCAGGGGACCTCTATGGCTACACCTTC.

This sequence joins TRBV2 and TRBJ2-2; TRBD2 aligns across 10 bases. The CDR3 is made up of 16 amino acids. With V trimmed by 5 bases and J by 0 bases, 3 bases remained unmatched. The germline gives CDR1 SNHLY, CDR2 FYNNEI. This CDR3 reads CASSPGLAANTGELFF. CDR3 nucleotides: TGTGCCAGCAGTCCCGGACTAGCGGCGAACACCGGGGAGCTGTTTTTT.

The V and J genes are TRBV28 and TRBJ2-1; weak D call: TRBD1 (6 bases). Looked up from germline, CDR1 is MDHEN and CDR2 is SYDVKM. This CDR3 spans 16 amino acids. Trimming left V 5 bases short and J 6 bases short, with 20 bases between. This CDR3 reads CASSGGSQGRVNEQFF. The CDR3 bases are TGTGCCAGCAGTGGGGGCTCACAGGGAAGGGTCAATGAGCAGTTCTTC.

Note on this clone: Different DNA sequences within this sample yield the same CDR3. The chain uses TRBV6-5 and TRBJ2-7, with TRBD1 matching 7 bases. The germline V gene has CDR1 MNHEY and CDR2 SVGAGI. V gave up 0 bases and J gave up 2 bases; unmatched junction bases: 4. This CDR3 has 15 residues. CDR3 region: CASSYSNRGPYEQYF. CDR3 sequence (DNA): TGTGCCAGCAGTTACTCAAACAGGGGTCCCTACGAGCAGTACTTC.

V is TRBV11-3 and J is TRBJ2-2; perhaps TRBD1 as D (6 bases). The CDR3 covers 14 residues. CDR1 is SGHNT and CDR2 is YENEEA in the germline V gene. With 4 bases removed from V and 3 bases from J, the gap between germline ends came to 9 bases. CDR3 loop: CASSWGQDTGELFF. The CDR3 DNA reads TGTGCCAGCAGCTGGGGACAAGACACCGGGGAGCTGTTTTTT.

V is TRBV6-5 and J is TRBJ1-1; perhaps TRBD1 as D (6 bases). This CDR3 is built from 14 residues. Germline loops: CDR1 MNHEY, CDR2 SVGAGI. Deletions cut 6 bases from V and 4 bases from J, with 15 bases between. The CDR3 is CASRVGGGGTEAFF. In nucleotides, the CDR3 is TGTGCCAGCAGGGTCGGGGGAGGGGGCACTGAAGCTTTCTTT.

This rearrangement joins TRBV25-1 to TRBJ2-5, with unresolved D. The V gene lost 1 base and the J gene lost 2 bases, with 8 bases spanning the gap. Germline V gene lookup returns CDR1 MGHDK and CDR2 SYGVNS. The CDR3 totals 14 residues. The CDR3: CASSEFREQETQYF. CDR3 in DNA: TGTGCCAGCAGTGAATTTAGGGAACAAGAGACCCAGTACTTC.

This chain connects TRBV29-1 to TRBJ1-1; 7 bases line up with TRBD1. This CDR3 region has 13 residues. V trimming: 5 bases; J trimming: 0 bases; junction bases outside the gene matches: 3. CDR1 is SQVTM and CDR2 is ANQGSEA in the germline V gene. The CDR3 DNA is TGCAGCGTTACCGACAGGGTGAACACTGAAGCTTTCTTT. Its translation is CSVTDRVNTEAFF. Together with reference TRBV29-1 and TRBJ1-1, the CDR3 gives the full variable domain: SAVISQKPSRDICQRGTSLTIQCQVDSQVTMMFWYRQQPGQSLTLIATANQGSEATYESGFVIDKFPISRPNLTFSTLTVSNMSPEDSSIYLCSVTDRVNTEAFFGQGTRLTVV.

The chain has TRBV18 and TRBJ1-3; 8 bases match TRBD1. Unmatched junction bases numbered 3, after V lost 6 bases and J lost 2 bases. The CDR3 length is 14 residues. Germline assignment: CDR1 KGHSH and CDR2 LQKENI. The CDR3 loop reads CASSPTGAGNTIYF. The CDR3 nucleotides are TGTGCCAGCTCGCCGACAGGGGCTGGAAACACCATATATTTT.

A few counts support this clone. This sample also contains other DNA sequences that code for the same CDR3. Here the CDR3 reads CASSPSYEQYF. The CDR3 nucleotides read TGTGCCAGCAGCCCCTCCTACGAGCAGTACTTC. V and J are TRBV11-2 and TRBJ2-7, with no clear D. Trimming took off 5 bases at V and 0 bases at J, with 2 bases between the two ends. The germline CDR1 and CDR2 sequences are SGHAT and FQNNGV. This CDR3 contains 11 residues.

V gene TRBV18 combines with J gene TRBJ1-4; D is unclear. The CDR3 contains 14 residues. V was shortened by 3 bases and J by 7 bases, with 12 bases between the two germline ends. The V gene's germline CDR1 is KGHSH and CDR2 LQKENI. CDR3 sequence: CASSPGGKSEKLFF. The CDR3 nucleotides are TGTGCCAGCTCACCGGGCGGGAAGAGTGAAAAACTGTTTTTT.

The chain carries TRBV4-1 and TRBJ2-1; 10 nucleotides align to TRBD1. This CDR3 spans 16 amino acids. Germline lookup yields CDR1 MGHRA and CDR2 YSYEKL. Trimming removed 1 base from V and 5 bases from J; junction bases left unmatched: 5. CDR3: CASSQGPGQGNNEQFF. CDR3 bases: TGCGCCAGCAGCCAAGGGCCGGGACAGGGGAACAATGAGCAGTTCTTC.

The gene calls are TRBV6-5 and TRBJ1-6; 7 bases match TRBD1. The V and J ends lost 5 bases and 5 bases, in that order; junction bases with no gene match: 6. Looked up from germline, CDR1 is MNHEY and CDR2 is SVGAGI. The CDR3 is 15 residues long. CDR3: CASSQTGIDNSPLHF. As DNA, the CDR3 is TGTGCCAGCAGTCAGACAGGGATAGATAATTCACCCCTCCACTTT.

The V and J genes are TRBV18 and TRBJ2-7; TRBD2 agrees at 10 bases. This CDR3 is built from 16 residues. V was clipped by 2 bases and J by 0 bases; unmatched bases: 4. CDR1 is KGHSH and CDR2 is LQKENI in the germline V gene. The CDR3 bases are TGTGCCAGCTCACCAATCGCTAGCGGGGGCTCCTACGAGCAGTACTTC. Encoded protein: CASSPIASGGSYEQYF. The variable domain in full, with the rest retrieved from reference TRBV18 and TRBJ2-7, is NAGVMQNPRHLVRRRGQEARLRCSPMKGHSHVYWYRQLPEEGLKFMVYLQKENIIDESGMPKERFSAEFPKEGPSILRIQQVVRGDSAAYFCASSPIASGGSYEQYFGPGTRLTVT.

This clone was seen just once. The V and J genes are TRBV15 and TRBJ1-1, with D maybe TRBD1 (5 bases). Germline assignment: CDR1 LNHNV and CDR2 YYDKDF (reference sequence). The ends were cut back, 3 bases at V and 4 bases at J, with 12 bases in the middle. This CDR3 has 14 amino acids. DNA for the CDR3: TGTGCCACCAGCAGGGGGCTTAGTACCACTGAAGCTTTCTTT. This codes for CATSRGLSTTEAFF. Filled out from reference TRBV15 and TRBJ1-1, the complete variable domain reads DAMVIQNPRYQVTQFGKPVTLSCSQTLNHNVMYWYQQKSSQAPKLLFHYYDKDFNNEADTPDNFQSRRPNTSFCFLDIRSPGLGDTAMYLCATSRGLSTTEAFFGQGTRLTVV.

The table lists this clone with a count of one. Here the CDR3 reads CASSLARTGGDEQYF. DNA of the CDR3: TGTGCCAGCAGCTTAGCCCGGACAGGGGGCGATGAGCAGTACTTC. The genes are TRBV7-2 and TRBJ2-7, with 11 bases lining up with TRBD1. The junction had 5 bases not matched to a gene; V was cut back by 0 bases and J by 7 bases. This CDR3 contains 15 residues. From germline, CDR1 is SGHTA and CDR2 FQGNSA.

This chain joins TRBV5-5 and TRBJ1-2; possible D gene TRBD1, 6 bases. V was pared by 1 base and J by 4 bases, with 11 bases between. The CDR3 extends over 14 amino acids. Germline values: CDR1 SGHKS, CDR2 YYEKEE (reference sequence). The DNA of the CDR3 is TGTGCCAGCAGCTTGTGGGGGCGCGGCTATGGCTACACCTTC. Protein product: CASSLWGRGYGYTF.

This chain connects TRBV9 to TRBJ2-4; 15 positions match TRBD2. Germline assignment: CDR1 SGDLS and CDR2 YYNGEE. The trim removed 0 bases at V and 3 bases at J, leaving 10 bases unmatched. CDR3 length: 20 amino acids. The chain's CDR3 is CASSVAPGTSGGNGKNIQYF. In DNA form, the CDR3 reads TGTGCCAGCAGCGTAGCTCCGGGGACTAGCGGGGGGAATGGCAAAAACATTCAGTACTTC. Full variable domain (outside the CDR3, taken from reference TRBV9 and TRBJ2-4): DSGVTQTPKHLITATGQRVTLRCSPRSGDLSVYWYQQSLDQGLQFLIQYYNGEERAKGNILERFSAQQFPDLHSELNLSSLELGDSALYFCASSVAPGTSGGNGKNIQYFGAGTRLSVL.

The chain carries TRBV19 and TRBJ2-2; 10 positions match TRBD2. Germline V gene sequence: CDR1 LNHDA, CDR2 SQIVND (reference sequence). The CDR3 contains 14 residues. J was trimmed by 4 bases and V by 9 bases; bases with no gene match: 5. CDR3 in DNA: TGTGCCAGCCTCGGGACTAGCGCCACCGGGGAGCTGTTTTTT. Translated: CASLGTSATGELFF.

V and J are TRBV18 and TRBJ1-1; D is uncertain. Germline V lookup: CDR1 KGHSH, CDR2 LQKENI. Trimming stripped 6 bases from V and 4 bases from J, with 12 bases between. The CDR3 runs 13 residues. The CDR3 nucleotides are TGTGCCAGCTCTCAGGTGTCGGGCACTGAAGCTTTCTTT. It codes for CASSQVSGTEAFF.